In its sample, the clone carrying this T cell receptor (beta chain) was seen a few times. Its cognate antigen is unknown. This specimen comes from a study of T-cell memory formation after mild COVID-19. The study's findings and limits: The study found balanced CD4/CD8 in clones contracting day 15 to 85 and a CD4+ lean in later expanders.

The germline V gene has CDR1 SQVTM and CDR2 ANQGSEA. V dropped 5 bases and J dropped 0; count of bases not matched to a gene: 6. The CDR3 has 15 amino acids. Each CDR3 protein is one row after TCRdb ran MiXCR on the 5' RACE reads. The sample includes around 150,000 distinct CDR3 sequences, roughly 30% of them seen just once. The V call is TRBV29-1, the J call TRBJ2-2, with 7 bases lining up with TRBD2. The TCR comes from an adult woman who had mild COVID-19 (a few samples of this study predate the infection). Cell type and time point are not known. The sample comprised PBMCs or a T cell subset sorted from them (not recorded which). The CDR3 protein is CSVILAVTNTGELFF. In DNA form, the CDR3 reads TGCAGCGTTATTCTAGCGGTTACGAACACCGGGGAGCTGTTTTTT.